This TCR beta chain was retrieved from a study of T cells in women clearing cervical HPV infection. Study overall: Control women cleared a single incident HPV16 infection within 12 months. Cases' blood sampling followed lesion detection by median approximately 150 days (90 to 200).

Sequencing used immunoSEQ multiplex PCR; TCRdb keeps in-frame clones, though not all of them. This table lists about 20,000 clones. The receptor's source is a woman between 18 and 75 years old with a cervical HPV16 infection that either progressed to CIN3+ or cleared (not recorded which). The sequencing input was blood buffy coat.

CDR3 amino acids: CASSQLAGTQYF. The part of the CDR3 DNA that was read is TGCGCCAGCAGCCAACTAGCGGGCACG. The chain recombines TRBV4-1 with TRBJ2-3; TRBD2 matches 8 bases. The read ends 3 residues early relative to the CDR3; the germline J gene fills the gap. Germline V gives CDR1 MGHRA, CDR2 YSYEKL. The CDR3 spans 12 residues.